A selection of T cell receptor beta chains follows, all from one sample in a study. MiXCR, run by TCRdb on the 5' RACE reads, gives a single entry per CDR3 protein. The data contain just over 60,000 distinct CDR3 sequences, 30% of them singletons. Sequencing was done on a sample of tumor-infiltrating naive CD4+ T cells sorted from the breast tumor. Receptors were obtained from a female donor with breast cancer. Each CDR3 is given with its conserved first and last residue. The D gene is left open where the match is weak. Clone size is shown for a subset of rows, as once, few, many or a class of expanded clone.

size: many
V: TRBV20-1
D: -
J: TRBJ2-5
DNA: TGCAGTGCAAAAGTAATCCACAGGGCGCCGGAGACCCAGTACTTC
CDR3: CSAKVIHRAPETQYF

size: -
V: TRBV6-2/TRBV6-3
D: TRBD2
J: TRBJ2-7
DNA: TGTGCCAGCAGTTATCGGGGAGGGCCCACTCCGTACGAGCAGTACTTC
CDR3: CASSYRGGPTPYEQYF

size: -
V: TRBV27
D: -
J: TRBJ2-7
DNA: TGTGGCAGCAGTTCCCTCCCCGGGAGAGGCTACGAGCAGTACTTC
CDR3: CGSSSLPGRGYEQYF

size: -
V: TRBV5-5
D: -
J: TRBJ1-5
DNA: TGTGCCAGCAGCTTGGTTGGAGGGTATCAGCCCCAGCATTTT
CDR3: CASSLVGGYQPQHF

size: -
V: TRBV4-1
D: -
J: TRBJ1-1
DNA: TGCGCCAGCAGCCAAGGGATGGGGGCTTTCTTT
CDR3: CASSQGMGAFF

size: -
V: TRBV5-1
D: -
J: TRBJ2-7
DNA: TGCGCCAGCAGTGGAGTCGGTAGTCGAACAGGCGAGCAGTACTTC
CDR3: CASSGVGSRTGEQYF

size: -
V: TRBV6-1
D: TRBD2
J: TRBJ2-2
DNA: TGTGCCAGCAGTGCTAGGGGCCTACTAGCGGCTTTCACCGGGGAGCTGTTTTTT
CDR3: CASSARGLLAAFTGELFF

size: -
V: TRBV2
D: TRBD1
J: TRBJ1-2
DNA: TGTGCCAGTTCCGGACAGGGGGCGATCTATGGCTACACCTTC
CDR3: CASSGQGAIYGYTF

size: -
V: TRBV20-1
D: -
J: TRBJ1-5
DNA: TGCAGTGCTAACAACCCTCAGAGTAGCAATCAGCCCCAGCATTTT
CDR3: CSANNPQSSNQPQHF

size: few
V: TRBV7-6
D: -
J: TRBJ2-3
DNA: TGTGCCAGCAGCCCAGACACATACACAGATACGCAGTATTTT
CDR3: CASSPDTYTDTQYF

size: -
V: TRBV5-6
D: -
J: TRBJ2-5
DNA: TGTGCCAGCAGCCTAGCTTGGCAAGAGACCCAGTACTTC
CDR3: CASSLAWQETQYF

size: many
V: TRBV7-3
D: TRBD2
J: TRBJ2-1
DNA: TGTGCCAGCAGCTTCTTGGGGAGGGAGGAGCAGTTCTTC
CDR3: CASSFLGREEQFF

size: many
V: TRBV7-2
D: TRBD2
J: TRBJ2-7
DNA: TGTGCCAGCAGCTTGGGTAGCGGGAACCCCGAGCAGTACTTC
CDR3: CASSLGSGNPEQYF

size: -
V: TRBV2
D: TRBD1
J: TRBJ2-5
DNA: TGTGCCAGCAGCCGATCCGGGACAGGGGGAGAGACCCAGTACTTC
CDR3: CASSRSGTGGETQYF

size: medium-sized
V: TRBV7-2
D: -
J: TRBJ1-3
DNA: TGTGCCAGCAGCTTATGGCCGAATTCCTCTGGAAACACCATATATTTT
CDR3: CASSLWPNSSGNTIYF

size: few
V: TRBV12-3/TRBV12-4
D: TRBD1
J: TRBJ1-6
DNA: TGTGCCAGCAGTTTAAAACAGGGGAATTCACCCCTCCACTTT
CDR3: CASSLKQGNSPLHF

size: -
V: TRBV28
D: TRBD2
J: TRBJ2-7
DNA: TGTGCCAGCAGTTTCCGTAGACTAGCGGGGCCCTACGAGCAGTACTTC
CDR3: CASSFRRLAGPYEQYF

size: many
V: TRBV6-1
D: -
J: TRBJ2-2
DNA: TGTGCCAGCAGTGCCCGAAGCACAGGTACCGGGGAGCTGTTTTTT
CDR3: CASSARSTGTGELFF

size: many
V: TRBV7-9
D: -
J: TRBJ1-3
DNA: TGTGCCAGCAGCTTATTAATTCGGGGGCACTCTGGAAACACCATATATTTT
CDR3: CASSLLIRGHSGNTIYF